Listed below are T cell receptor beta chains from one sample, sequenced in a study of shared clonotypes between healthy human individuals. TCRdb keeps only in-frame clones here, not all; method: immunoSEQ multiplex PCR. The table lists millions of clones, roughly 94% of them singletons. Sequencing input: naive CD4+ T cells sorted from blood. The receptors come from a man aged 18 to 29 in good health. Both conserved end residues are part of each CDR3. Each record gives: V gene, CDR3 length, D gene, J gene, CDR3 DNA, CDR3 protein. A D gene is named only where the DNA matches it firmly.

TRBV6-1	16	-	TRBJ2-3	TGTGCCAGCAGTGCACAAGCGGCTTCAGTCACAGATACGCAGTATTTT	CASSAQAASVTDTQYF
TRBV19	13	-	TRBJ1-5	TGTGCCAGTAGCGGAGGAGGGAATCAGCCCCAGCATTTT	CASSGGGNQPQHF
TRBV28	18	TRBD2	TRBJ2-7	TGTGCCAGCAGTTTATTGGAGAAATCGACTAGCGCCCGCCACGAGCAGTACTTC	CASSLLEKSTSARHEQYF
TRBV10-3	15	TRBD1	TRBJ1-5	TGTGCCATCAGCCCGGACAGGGGAAGCAATCAGCCCCAGCATTTT	CAISPDRGSNQPQHF
TRBV28	16	-	TRBJ1-1	TGTGCCAGCAGTCCCCCTAGGGGGGCGCAGGACACTGAAGCTTTCTTT	CASSPPRGAQDTEAFF
TRBV10-3	14	-	TRBJ2-7	TGTGCCATCAGTGACTCCGGGACACTATACGAGCAGTACTTC	CAISDSGTLYEQYF
TRBV7-2	13	TRBD1	TRBJ1-2	TGTGCCAGCAGCCGACCCGGGACAGATGGCTACACCTTC	CASSRPGTDGYTF
TRBV6-5	14	TRBD2	TRBJ2-1	TGTGCCAGCAGGGGAGGGCGTGGGCCCAATGAGCAGTTCTTC	CASRGGRGPNEQFF
TRBV30	14	-	TRBJ2-5	TGTGCCTGGAGTGGGGGTAATAGTGTGGAGACCCAGTACTTC	CAWSGGNSVETQYF
TRBV6-6	14	-	TRBJ2-2	TGTGCCAGCAGTTACCCGACAGGCACCGGGGAGCTGTTTTTT	CASSYPTGTGELFF